One and the same sample provided the 26 T cell receptor beta chains below, sequenced in a study of blood T cell repertoires in COVID-19. Profiled with immunoSEQ multiplex PCR; TCRdb holds only in-frame clones, not every one. The data hold about 270,000 clones, with around 90% observed a single time. Sequenced: peripheral blood. The receptors originated from a man in his sixties who had recovered from COVID-19.

This clone has only a few counts. V usage is TRBV4-1 and J usage is TRBJ1-2; D uncertain. The CDR3 consists of 13 residues. The V gene lost 4 bases and the J gene lost 4 bases, with 10 bases spanning the gap. Germline V lookup: CDR1 MGHRA, CDR2 YSYEKL. This chain's CDR3 is CASSLGFFYGYTF. Here the CDR3 DNA reads TGCGCCAGCAGCCTCGGGTTCTTCTATGGCTACACCTTC.

V gene TRBV18 combines with J gene TRBJ1-2, with a weak D call TRBD1 (5 bases). Per germline, CDR1 KGHSH and CDR2 LQKENI. The V end lost 1 base, the J end lost 5 bases, and 14 bases lay between the germline ends. The CDR3 has 15 residues. CDR3 protein: CASSPQTQDLYGYTF. CDR3 nucleotide sequence: TGTGCCAGCTCACCACAAACACAGGATTTGTATGGCTACACCTTC.

The chain uses TRBV3-1 (or the pseudogene TRBV3-2) and TRBJ2-7; the match to TRBD2 covers 12 bases. The CDR3 extends over 15 amino acids. Germline loops: CDR1 LGHDT, CDR2 YNNKEL (reference sequence). After removal of 2 bases from V and 6 bases from J, the junction contained 5 bases not matched to a gene. The CDR3 reads CASSQRTSGVGEQYF. The CDR3 DNA reads as TGTGCCAGCAGCCAAAGGACTAGCGGGGTTGGCGAGCAGTACTTC.

Regarding this clone: The identical CDR3 is also encoded by other nucleotide sequences in the sample. The V gene is TRBV19, the J gene TRBJ1-6; D possibly corresponds to TRBD1 (6 bases). This CDR3 spans 15 amino acids. The V gene lost 6 bases and the J gene lost 6 bases, with 15 bases spanning the gap. The germline CDR1 and CDR2 sequences are LNHDA and SQIVND (reference sequence). CDR3 in amino acids: CASSRNREGNSPLHF. As DNA, the CDR3 is TGTGCCAGTAGCCGAAACAGGGAAGGTAATTCACCCCTCCACTTT.

V usage is TRBV21-1 and J usage is TRBJ1-2. TRBV21-1 represents a pseudogene. This CDR3 is built from 14 residues. The CDR3 region has the DNA TGTGCCAGCAGCGCAACTCAGGGAGGCTATGGCTACACCTTC. This encodes CASSATQGGYGYTF.

This chain connects TRBV7-9 to TRBJ2-6; 7 bases match TRBD1. The CDR3 covers 16 residues. CDR1 SEHNR and CDR2 FQNEAQ come from the germline V gene (reference sequence). Trimming cost V 5 bases and J 4 bases; bases outside gene matches: 8. CDR3 residues: CASSIATGVGANVLTF. Written as DNA, the CDR3 is TGTGCCAGCAGCATTGCCACAGGGGTCGGGGCCAACGTCCTGACTTTC.

This chain uses TRBV27 with TRBJ2-7; D possibly corresponds to TRBD2 (5 bases). This CDR3 comprises 14 residues. V was shortened by 5 bases and J by 2 bases, with 13 bases between the two germline ends. Germline CDR1 and CDR2: MNHEY and SMNVEV (reference sequence). This CDR3 is CASSLISGTYEQYF. In nucleotides, the CDR3 is TGTGCCAGCAGTCTTATATCCGGGACCTACGAGCAGTACTTC.

The chain has TRBV3-1 (or the pseudogene TRBV3-2) and TRBJ1-6; TRBD1 is a possible D gene (5 bases). This CDR3 is 15 amino acids long. Germline V lookup: CDR1 LGHDT, CDR2 YNNKEL (reference sequence). The ends were cut back, 1 base at V and 7 bases at J, with 11 bases in the middle. The CDR3 DNA sequence: TGTGCCAGCAGCCAAGTCGGGGGAACAAATTCACCCCTCCACTTT. It specifies CASSQVGGTNSPLHF.

The chain employs TRBV7-2 and TRBJ2-7; 14 bases map to TRBD2. The CDR3 totals 18 residues. Germline V CDR1 and CDR2: SGHTA, FQGNSA. Germline trimming cut 5 bases from V and 2 bases from J; bases unmatched to any gene: 11. The CDR3 coding sequence is TGTGCCAGCAGCCCTCTGACTAGCGGGGGGGCCCGGGCCTACGAGCAGTACTTC. Translating it yields CASSPLTSGGARAYEQYF.

This clone was counted only a few times. The V gene is TRBV6-5, the J gene TRBJ1-1; D possibly corresponds to TRBD1 (6 bases). V lost 6 bases, J lost 0 bases, and 8 bases lay in between. The CDR3 is made up of 13 amino acids. Germline lookup yields CDR1 MNHEY and CDR2 SVGAGI. DNA for the CDR3: TGTGCCAGCAGGGACAGAGTGAACACTGAAGCTTTCTTT. Encoded protein: CASRDRVNTEAFF.

This rearrangement joins TRBV24-1 to TRBJ1-5; a weak D match, TRBD1 (5 bases). Per germline, CDR1 KGHDR and CDR2 SFDVKD. The CDR3 is made up of 14 amino acids. V lost 1 base to trimming and J lost 5 bases, with 8 bases between them. The CDR3 region is CATSDLQADQPQHF. In DNA, the CDR3 is TGTGCCACCAGTGATTTACAGGCGGATCAGCCCCAGCATTTT.

The chain links TRBV30 to TRBJ1-5; D may be TRBD1 (5 bases). This CDR3 region has 14 residues. Germline CDR1 reads GTSNPN; CDR2 reads SVGIG (reference sequence). Between the trimmed V and J ends, which lost 1 base and 7 bases, there was a span of 14 bases. CDR3 sequence reads: CAWSDWGGGQPQHF. The CDR3 DNA reads as TGTGCCTGGAGTGATTGGGGGGGAGGGCAGCCCCAGCATTTT.

This chain connects TRBV13 to TRBJ1-6; 9 nucleotides line up with TRBD1. V dropped 0 bases and J dropped 7; count of bases not matched to a gene: 7. Germline assignment: CDR1 PRHDT and CDR2 FYEKMQ (reference sequence). The CDR3 runs 17 residues. The CDR3, as DNA: TGTGCCAGCAGCTTAGGCCTCCGGGACAGGGTGAATTCACCCCTCCACTTT. Translated: CASSLGLRDRVNSPLHF. Based on the CDR3 plus reference TRBV13 and TRBJ1-6, the full variable domain is AAGVIQSPRHLIKEKRETATLKCYPIPRHDTVYWYQQGPGQDPQFLISFYEKMQSDKGSIPDRFSAQQFSDYHSELNMSSLELGDSALYFCASSLGLRDRVNSPLHFGNGTRLTVT.

This clone was seen only a few times. The chain employs TRBV7-8 and TRBJ1-2; 8 nucleotides align to TRBD1. The CDR3 spans 14 residues. Germline V lookup: CDR1 SGHVS, CDR2 FQNEAQ. V trimming: 4 bases; J trimming: 8 bases; junction bases outside the gene matches: 9. CDR3 region: CASSSRGQVVGYTF. The DNA of the CDR3 is TGTGCCAGCAGCTCACGGGGACAGGTAGTCGGCTACACCTTC.

The gene calls are TRBV27 and TRBJ2-5; 11 nucleotides match TRBD2. The CDR3 is 16 amino acids. V lost 7 bases, J lost 5 bases, and 12 bases stayed unmatched. Per germline, CDR1 MNHEY and CDR2 SMNVEV (reference sequence). The CDR3 is CASKGLAGGPVETQYF. The CDR3 DNA is TGTGCCAGCAAGGGCCTAGCGGGGGGTCCGGTGGAGACCCAGTACTTC.

The rearrangement joins TRBV4-2 to TRBJ2-3, with a possible D match to TRBD2 (5 bases). CDR3 length: 15 residues. CDR1 LGHNA and CDR2 YNFKEQ come from the germline V gene. V was pared by 4 bases and J by 0 bases, with 11 bases between. CDR3 bases: TGTGCCAGCAGCCTCACACGCGGGAGCACAGATACGCAGTATTTT. Amino acids: CASSLTRGSTDTQYF.

This clone was counted between two and nine times. J is TRBJ1-1 and V is TRBV3-1 (or the pseudogene TRBV3-2); TRBD1 matches at 9 bases. With 4 bases clipped from V and 1 base from J, the junction kept 7 bases outside the gene matches. Germline CDR1 and CDR2: LGHDT and YNNKEL (reference sequence). The CDR3 has 16 amino acids. The DNA for the CDR3 is TGTGCCAGCAGCCGCGGGACAGGGACGGCGAACACTGAAGCTTTCTTT. Translating gives CASSRGTGTANTEAFF.

This chain uses TRBV5-1 with TRBJ2-7, with 7 bases lining up with TRBD2. V shed 0 bases, J shed 2 bases, and the junction held 8 bases outside the gene matches. Germline V gives CDR1 SGHRS, CDR2 YFSETQ. The CDR3 is 16 amino acids. CDR3 nucleotides: TGCGCCAGCAGCTTGGAGGCTAGCGGTAATACCTACGAGCAGTACTTC. Encoded protein: CASSLEASGNTYEQYF.

The rearrangement uses TRBV7-8 and TRBJ1-3; no clear D gene. The V end lost 4 bases, the J end lost 0 bases, and 16 bases lay between the germline ends. The CDR3 extends over 17 amino acids. Germline V lookup: CDR1 SGHVS, CDR2 FQNEAQ. In DNA form, the CDR3 reads TGTGCCAGCAGCTATAATCCGTTAATGAGCTCTGGAAACACCATATATTTT. Its translation: CASSYNPLMSSGNTIYF.

V gene TRBV5-1 combines with J gene TRBJ1-1; D is ambiguous. The CDR3 length is 13 residues. The germline V gene has CDR1 SGHRS and CDR2 YFSETQ. With 0 bases removed from V and 2 bases from J, the gap between germline ends came to 5 bases. DNA of the CDR3: TGCGCCAGCAGCTTGGACCTAAACACTGAAGCTTTCTTT. This translates into CASSLDLNTEAFF.

This chain links TRBV6-1 with TRBJ2-2; D might be TRBD1 (6 bases). The ends were cut back, 4 bases at V and 1 base at J, with 10 bases in the middle. From germline, CDR1 is MNHNS and CDR2 SASEGT. The CDR3 loop spans 15 amino acids. DNA for the CDR3: TGTGCCAGCAGTGTGGTACAGGGGAACACCGGGGAGCTGTTTTTT. Its protein product is CASSVVQGNTGELFF.

This rearrangement joins TRBV9 to TRBJ2-5; 9 nucleotides match TRBD2. V gave up 1 base and J gave up 1 base; unmatched junction bases: 5. The CDR3 consists of 16 residues. CDR1 and CDR2 from the germline V gene are SGDLS and YYNGEE. CDR3 protein: CASSVTLAGPQETQYF. In DNA form, the CDR3 reads TGTGCCAGCAGCGTAACGCTAGCGGGACCCCAAGAGACCCAGTACTTC.

The chain joins TRBV11-3 to TRBJ2-1; 12 positions agree with TRBD2. There are 17 residues in the CDR3. CDR1 SGHNT and CDR2 YENEEA come from the germline V gene. V lost 4 bases and J lost 8; bases outside the gene matches: 12. The DNA for the CDR3 is TGTGCCAGCAGCTCCGGACTAGCGGGGCGGCCCGAGGATGAGCAGTTCTTC. Translated, it gives CASSSGLAGRPEDEQFF.

V and J are TRBV6-4 and TRBJ1-1, with 7 bases identical to TRBD1. There are 13 residues in the CDR3. V dropped 0 bases and J dropped 7; count of bases not matched to a gene: 2. Germline values: CDR1 MRHNA, CDR2 SNTAGT. Here the CDR3 DNA reads TGTGCCAGCAGTGACTCACAGGGGTTTGAAGCTTTCTTT. It yields the protein CASSDSQGFEAFF.

The rearrangement uses TRBV29-1 and TRBJ1-6; 8 positions match TRBD1. Trimming took 0 bases from V and 6 from J; bases not matched to a gene: 10. The germline V gene has CDR1 SQVTM and CDR2 ANQGSEA. The CDR3 is made up of 17 amino acids. The CDR3 loop is CSVEDEDRALANSPLHF. CDR3 nucleotides: TGCAGCGTTGAAGATGAGGACAGGGCCCTTGCTAATTCACCCCTCCACTTT.

The chain uses TRBV6-6 and TRBJ1-2; 9 nucleotides align to TRBD1. The V gene's germline CDR1 is MNHNY and CDR2 SVGAGI (reference sequence). The CDR3 extends over 16 amino acids. J was trimmed by 8 bases and V by 0 bases; bases with no gene match: 10. The CDR3 reads CASSYSRGQGGAGYTF. The CDR3 coding sequence is TGTGCCAGCAGTTACTCCCGGGGACAGGGAGGCGCCGGCTACACCTTC.